A single sample is the source of the 10 T cell receptor beta chains below, sequenced in a study of shared clonotypes between healthy human individuals. Naive CD8 cells, CD45RO-negative and positively selected for CCR7, excluded terminally differentiated effector memory CD45RA+ cells. Generated by immunoSEQ multiplex PCR, the TCRdb table keeps only in-frame clones and is missing some. This table holds about 580,000 clones, roughly 98% found once. The sequenced sample was naive CD8+ T cells sorted from blood. The receptors shown here come from a man under 40 in good health.

This rearrangement joins TRBV2 to TRBJ2-6, with 7 bases lining up with TRBD1. Losses at the gene ends were 9 bases for V and 6 bases for J; bases not matched to a gene: 5. CDR3 length: 13 residues. Germline CDR1 is SNHLY and CDR2 is FYNNEI. CDR3 coding DNA: TGTGCCAGACAGGGGTCCCCGGCCAACGTCCTGACTTTC. Protein sequence: CARQGSPANVLTF.

The gene calls are TRBV11-1 and TRBJ2-7, with 9 bases identical to TRBD1. Germline V gene data show CDR1 as SGHAT and CDR2 as FQDESV (reference sequence). The CDR3 has 16 amino acids. The junction had 8 bases not matched to a gene; V was cut back by 3 bases and J by 2 bases. Here the CDR3 reads CASSFGGTGIPYEQYF. The CDR3 DNA is TGTGCCAGCAGCTTTGGCGGGACAGGGATCCCCTACGAGCAGTACTTC.

The sample holds one count of this clone. CDR3 DNA: TGCGCCAGCAGCCCCAGGGGGGGCGCGGTTGAAGCTTTCTTT. Translation gives CASSPRGGAVEAFF. The chain joins TRBV5-1 to TRBJ1-1, with TRBD1 matching 7 bases. This CDR3 is 14 amino acids long. Trimming removed 4 bases from V and 7 bases from J; junction bases left unmatched: 10. Germline CDR1 SGHRS, CDR2 YFSETQ.

In DNA, the CDR3 is TGTGCCAGCAGCCACGGGACAGCGAACACTGAAGCTTTCTTT. As protein: CASSHGTANTEAFF. This chain connects TRBV7-6 to TRBJ1-1; 7 nucleotides match TRBD1. The CDR3 is 14 amino acids. Germline V gene data show CDR1 as SGHVS and CDR2 as FNYEAQ. Trimming cost V 5 bases and J 1 base; bases outside gene matches: 4.

The J gene is TRBJ2-5, the V gene TRBV2, with D perhaps being TRBD1 or TRBD2 (5 bases each). CDR1 is SNHLY, CDR2 FYNNEI, per germline. This CDR3 spans 14 amino acids. Between the trimmed V and J ends, which lost 3 bases and 2 bases, there was a span of 10 bases. The CDR3 here is CASSDFGGQETQYF. The CDR3 DNA is TGTGCCAGCAGTGATTTTGGGGGACAAGAGACCCAGTACTTC.

V and J are TRBV30 and TRBJ2-7; maybe TRBD2 (5 bases). Germline V gives CDR1 GTSNPN, CDR2 SVGIG (reference sequence). The CDR3 runs 16 residues. Trimming removed 0 bases from V and 2 bases from J, with 17 bases in between. The CDR3 reads CAWSVQFGIVTYEQYF. CDR3 coding DNA: TGTGCCTGGAGTGTACAGTTCGGGATAGTCACCTACGAGCAGTACTTC.

The count of this clone is one. V is TRBV4-1 and J is TRBJ1-1; D is undetermined. Trimming pared 0 bases from V and 10 bases from J, leaving 18 bases between. In germline, CDR1 is MGHRA, CDR2 YSYEKL. This CDR3 has 15 residues. CDR3 sequence (DNA): TGCGCCAGCAGCCAAGATGCCTGGAGTACTGTCGGAGCTTTCTTT. Its translation: CASSQDAWSTVGAFF.

The chain employs TRBV7-8 and TRBJ2-5; maybe TRBD1 (5 bases). The length of the CDR3 is 15 residues. Germline CDR1 SGHVS, CDR2 FQNEAQ. Trimming took off 2 bases at V and 2 bases at J, with 12 bases between the two ends. The CDR3 nucleotides read TGTGCCAGCAGCTTATTCGAGCAGGGTCAAGAGACCCAGTACTTC. Translating gives CASSLFEQGQETQYF.

This chain joins TRBV18 and TRBJ2-1; 10 bases line up with TRBD1. V lost 3 bases to trimming and J lost 8 bases; unmatched junction nucleotides: 4. This CDR3 has 14 amino acids. Per germline, CDR1 KGHSH and CDR2 LQKENI. CDR3 bases: TGTGCCAGCTCACCCCGGGACAGGGGTCATGAGCAGTTCTTC. As protein: CASSPRDRGHEQFF.

V and J are TRBV29-1 and TRBJ1-1; no clear D gene. There are 13 residues in the CDR3. Trimming stripped 7 bases from V and 0 bases from J, with 12 bases between. The V gene's germline CDR1 is SQVTM and CDR2 ANQGSEA. CDR3 nucleotide sequence: TGCAGCGCGGTAGACACCCTGAACACTGAAGCTTTCTTT. As protein: CSAVDTLNTEAFF.